These 22 T cell receptor beta chains came from one sample sequenced in a study of cytomegalovirus exposure and HLA in healthy donors (dated by TCRdb to 2016 to 2017). The library was made by the immunoSEQ multiplex PCR assay. For the multiplex PCR, a mixture combining 60 forward primers for TCR Vbeta segments and 13 reverse primers for TCR Jbeta segments was used. TCRdb's version of the immuneACCESS table is confined to in-frame rearrangements and falls short of the full clone set. An unresolved V gene accounts for under half of the shortfall where checked; the remainder is of unknown origin. This sample's table lists approximately 80,000 clones. The ten largest make up less than 1.5% of the sample. The sequenced material came from PBMCs. The source of these receptors is a woman younger than 45 in good health and CMV-seronegative.

V gene TRBV5-1 combines with J gene TRBJ1-1; D gene uncertain. This CDR3 region has 13 residues. V was pared by 0 bases and J by 0 bases, with 3 bases between. The germline gives CDR1 SGHRS, CDR2 YFSETQ. The chain's CDR3 is CASSLAVNTEAFF. The CDR3, as DNA: TGCGCCAGCAGCTTGGCCGTGAACACTGAAGCTTTCTTT.

The J gene is TRBJ1-1, the V gene TRBV5-1, with 7 bases fitting TRBD1. Germline CDR1 reads SGHRS; CDR2 reads YFSETQ. V dropped 0 bases and J dropped 0; count of bases not matched to a gene: 11. This CDR3 spans 18 amino acids. The CDR3 sequence is CASSLGSYRGDMNTEAFF. CDR3 nucleotides: TGCGCCAGCAGCTTGGGAAGTTACAGGGGCGACATGAACACTGAAGCTTTCTTT.

The CDR3 sequence is CASSSTGIYEQYF. In DNA, the CDR3 is TGTGCCAGCAGTTCGACAGGGATCTACGAGCAGTACTTC. The chain employs TRBV25-1 and TRBJ2-7; 7 bases match TRBD1. The germline gives CDR1 MGHDK, CDR2 SYGVNS. This CDR3 contains 13 residues. V dropped 5 bases and J dropped 3; count of bases not matched to a gene: 4.

The chain employs TRBV30 and TRBJ1-1, with TRBD1 identical over 7 bases. Unmatched junction bases numbered 10, after V lost 4 bases and J lost 8 bases. Germline V gene lookup returns CDR1 GTSNPN and CDR2 SVGIG (reference sequence). The CDR3 runs to 13 residues. CDR3: CAWMKGGFGEAFF. The DNA of the CDR3 is TGTGCCTGGATGAAAGGGGGCTTTGGCGAAGCTTTCTTT.

The V gene is TRBV5-8, the J gene TRBJ1-2; D gene ambiguous. CDR3 length equals 14 residues. V was cut by 3 bases and J by 4 bases, with 13 bases left in between. Germline CDR1 is SGHTS and CDR2 is YDEGEE. This chain's CDR3 is CASSSFRGFYGYTF. In nucleotides, the CDR3 is TGTGCCAGCAGCTCCTTTCGTGGCTTCTATGGCTACACCTTC.

V and J are TRBV19 and TRBJ1-2; the match to TRBD1 covers 11 bases. J lost 5 bases, V lost 3 bases, and 5 bases had no gene match. In germline, CDR1 is LNHDA, CDR2 SQIVND (reference sequence). The CDR3 covers 15 residues. CDR3 residues: CASSIRGQGAYGYTF. The CDR3 DNA sequence: TGTGCCAGTAGTATTCGCGGACAGGGGGCGTATGGCTACACCTTC.

The V gene is TRBV2, the J gene TRBJ2-1; TRBD1 is a possible D gene (6 bases). V dropped 6 bases and J dropped 8 bases, with 23 bases sitting between them. This CDR3 has 16 amino acids. CDR1 is SNHLY, CDR2 FYNNEI, per germline. CDR3 nucleotides: TGTGCCAGCAGGAACAGGGCCTTGGTCGCTGGGGATGAGCAGTTCTTC. The encoded protein is CASRNRALVAGDEQFF.

The CDR3 region is CSVRRGEAFF. The CDR3 DNA reads as TGCAGCGTCCGGCGGGGGGAAGCTTTCTTT. V gene TRBV29-1 combines with J gene TRBJ1-1; the D gene is possibly TRBD1 (5 bases). The germline V and J ends were trimmed by 6 bases and 8 bases, with 10 bases remaining between them. Germline CDR1 is SQVTM and CDR2 is ANQGSEA. The CDR3 sequence is 10 residues long.

Of note for this clone: Within the sample, other DNA sequences also encode this same CDR3. The chain joins TRBV5-1 to TRBJ2-7, with 12 positions matching TRBD2. The CDR3 extends over 14 amino acids. The germline V gene has CDR1 SGHRS and CDR2 YFSETQ. V was clipped by 0 bases and J by 5 bases; unmatched bases: 0. CDR3 nucleotides: TGCGCCAGCAGCTTGGGACTAGCGGGAGACGAGCAGTACTTC. Its translation is CASSLGLAGDEQYF.

The chain is built from TRBV29-1 and TRBJ2-1; 14 bases line up with TRBD2. Germline V gene lookup returns CDR1 SQVTM and CDR2 ANQGSEA. This CDR3 spans 15 amino acids. V shed 2 bases, J shed 7 bases, and the junction held 4 bases outside the gene matches. The chain's CDR3 is CSVEIRTSGRNEQFF. The CDR3 region has the DNA TGCAGCGTTGAAATAAGGACTAGCGGGAGGAATGAGCAGTTCTTC.

J is TRBJ2-7 and V is TRBV14; 10 bases agree with TRBD1. The CDR3 sequence is 15 residues long. V lost 0 bases to trimming and J lost 6 bases; unmatched junction nucleotides: 5. In germline, CDR1 is SGHDN, CDR2 FVKESK. CDR3 region: CASSQDKGQGSEQYF. CDR3 DNA: TGTGCCAGCAGCCAAGATAAGGGACAGGGGAGCGAGCAGTACTTC. The full variable domain, completed using reference TRBV14 and TRBJ2-7, is EAGVTQFPSHSVIEKGQTVTLRCDPISGHDNLYWYRRVMGKEIKFLLHFVKESKQDESGMPNNRFLAERTGGTYSTLKVQPAELEDSGVYFCASSQDKGQGSEQYFGPGTRLTVT.

The rearrangement uses TRBV19 and TRBJ1-2; 7 bases match TRBD1. V lost 6 bases to trimming and J lost 4 bases; unmatched junction nucleotides: 8. The CDR3 contains 14 residues. Germline V gene sequence: CDR1 LNHDA, CDR2 SQIVND (reference sequence). CDR3 bases: TGTGCCAGTAGAGCGGACAGGAGCCCCTATGGCTACACCTTC. Its translation is CASRADRSPYGYTF.

The CDR3 nucleotides are TGTGCCAGTAGTCTCCGGTCGACAGGGCCTGAGCAGTTCTTC. Translation: CASSLRSTGPEQFF. The rearrangement joins TRBV19 to TRBJ2-1; TRBD1 matches 7 bases. J was trimmed by 9 bases and V by 5 bases; bases with no gene match: 10. CDR1 and CDR2 from the germline V gene are LNHDA and SQIVND (reference sequence). There are 14 residues in the CDR3.

This chain uses TRBV5-5 with TRBJ1-2, with 7 bases that match TRBD1. From germline, CDR1 is SGHKS and CDR2 YYEKEE (reference sequence). The J segment lost 4 bases and the V segment lost 4 bases, leaving 7 bases of the junction unmatched. This CDR3 comprises 14 residues. Here the CDR3 reads CASSDRQGLYGYTF. In DNA, the CDR3 is TGTGCCAGCAGCGATCGACAGGGACTCTATGGCTACACCTTC.

Regarding this clone: This CDR3 is also generated by other DNA sequences in the sample. This chain links TRBV5-6 with TRBJ1-4, with unresolved D. Germline CDR1 reads SGHDT; CDR2 reads YYEEEE. V was cut by 3 bases and J by 1 base, with 10 bases left in between. This CDR3 is 15 amino acids long. CDR3 sequence reads: CASSSRLITNEKLFF. The CDR3 coding sequence is TGTGCCAGCAGCTCCCGACTAATAACTAATGAAAAACTGTTTTTT.

This chain links TRBV5-6 with TRBJ2-2, with 8 bases matching TRBD1. J lost 1 base, V lost 4 bases, and 6 bases had no gene match. There are 16 residues in the CDR3. Germline V CDR1 and CDR2: SGHDT, YYEEEE. The chain's CDR3 is CASSPLGTGNTGELFF. CDR3 coding DNA: TGTGCCAGCAGCCCCCTCGGGACAGGGAACACCGGGGAGCTGTTTTTT.

V is TRBV6-1 and J is TRBJ2-5; weak D call: TRBD1 (6 bases). The CDR3 runs 14 residues. Per the germline V gene, CDR1 is MNHNS and CDR2 is SASEGT. The V end was cut by 6 bases, the J end by 2 bases, with 13 bases between. CDR3 sequence (DNA): TGTGCCAGCAGCTCAGGGGCTAGGCAAGAGACCCAGTACTTC. Its translation is CASSSGARQETQYF.

The V call is TRBV5-1, the J call TRBJ1-3; D gene unclear. Trimming removed 0 bases from V and 2 bases from J, with 6 bases in between. Germline V gene sequence: CDR1 SGHRS, CDR2 YFSETQ. The CDR3 loop spans 14 amino acids. The CDR3 spells CASSLAAAGNTIYF. Here the CDR3 DNA reads TGCGCCAGCAGCTTGGCGGCGGCTGGAAACACCATATATTTT.

This CDR3 reads CASSLQLGGPAKNIQYF. The CDR3 DNA is TGTGCCAGCAGCTTGCAGCTCGGAGGACCAGCCAAAAACATTCAGTACTTC. V usage is TRBV5-6 and J usage is TRBJ2-4; D might be TRBD2 (5 bases). V shed 1 base and J shed 0 bases, with 14 bases lying between them. This CDR3 is 17 amino acids long. CDR1 SGHDT and CDR2 YYEEEE come from the germline V gene. Complete variable domain (other parts from reference TRBV5-6 and TRBJ2-4): DAGVTQSPTHLIKTRGQQVTLRCSPKSGHDTVSWYQQALGQGPQFIFQYYEEEERQRGNFPDRFSGHQFPNYSSELNVNALLLGDSALYLCASSLQLGGPAKNIQYFGAGTRLSVL.

The gene calls are TRBV6-1 and TRBJ2-5; 7 bases align to TRBD1. The CDR3 is 15 residues long. V shed 4 bases, J shed 5 bases, and the junction held 10 bases outside the gene matches. The germline V gene has CDR1 MNHNS and CDR2 SASEGT. CDR3 in amino acids: CASSARTGVGETQYF. DNA of the CDR3: TGTGCCAGCAGTGCCAGGACAGGCGTGGGTGAGACCCAGTACTTC.

The chain joins TRBV4-2 to TRBJ2-4; D possibly corresponds to TRBD2 (6 bases). In germline, CDR1 is LGHNA, CDR2 YNFKEQ. The germline V and J ends were trimmed by 0 bases and 0 bases, with 6 bases remaining between them. The CDR3 has 15 amino acids. CDR3 coding DNA: TGTGCCAGCAGCCAAGAGGGGGGAGCCAAAAACATTCAGTACTTC. Translation gives CASSQEGGAKNIQYF.

J is TRBJ1-2 and V is TRBV6-6; tentative D call: TRBD1 (6 bases). The CDR3 loop spans 14 amino acids. V dropped 6 bases and J dropped 8 bases, with 19 bases sitting between them. The germline V gene encodes CDR1 MNHNY and CDR2 SVGAGI (reference sequence). This CDR3 is CASRRERQGQGYTF. CDR3 bases: TGTGCCAGCAGACGCGAACGGCAGGGGCAAGGCTACACCTTC.